This entry lists 12 T cell receptor beta chains sequenced from one sample in a study of blood T cell repertoires in COVID-19 (dated by TCRdb to 2018 to 2020). Receptor amplification or capture employed the immunoSEQ multiplex PCR assay. TCRdb took over this immuneACCESS table, retaining in-frame rearrangements with V and J assigned. Such tables are incomplete; in checked studies, under half of the missing clones stem from an unresolved V gene, and the remainder is unexplained. The sample contains over 75,000 clones, around 90% of them found a single time. 4.2% of the sample is held by the ten biggest clonotypes. Sequenced input: peripheral blood. The receptors originated from a human donor with COVID-19, enrolled during active disease. The donor label of this sample is uncertain.

V is TRBV11-3 and J is TRBJ1-1; weak D call: TRBD1 (5 bases). The V end was cut by 5 bases, the J end by 1 base, with 20 bases between. CDR3 length: 17 amino acids. The V gene's germline CDR1 is SGHNT and CDR2 YENEEA. In nucleotides, the CDR3 is TGTGCCAGCAGCCACCGCCCCTTTGGTGGGGCGAACACTGAAGCTTTCTTT. It encodes CASSHRPFGGANTEAFF.

The chain uses TRBV5-4 and TRBJ2-2; 8 nucleotides align to TRBD2. The length of the CDR3 is 16 residues. J lost 5 bases, V lost 3 bases, and 9 bases had no gene match. Germline assignment: CDR1 SGHNT and CDR2 YYREEE (reference sequence). In nucleotides, the CDR3 is TGTGCCAGCAGCTCCCGTACTAGCGGCCGAACCGGGGAGCTGTTTTTT. It codes for CASSSRTSGRTGELFF.

The chain carries TRBV19 and TRBJ1-1, with 10 bases fitting TRBD1. The CDR3 length is 13 residues. Trimming took 9 bases from V and 5 from J; bases not matched to a gene: 6. CDR1 is LNHDA, CDR2 SQIVND, per germline (reference sequence). CDR3 bases: TGTGCCAGCGGGACAGGGGCAGGGACTGAAGCTTTCTTT. Translation gives CASGTGAGTEAFF.

This chain links TRBV19 with TRBJ2-7, with 10 bases matching TRBD1. The CDR3 runs 14 residues. Looked up from germline, CDR1 is LNHDA and CDR2 is SQIVND (reference sequence). The trim removed 9 bases at V and 1 base at J, leaving 6 bases unmatched. CDR3 sequence reads: CARLGQGVSYEQYF. DNA of the CDR3: TGTGCCAGGCTTGGACAGGGGGTGTCCTACGAGCAGTACTTC. The full variable domain, completed using reference TRBV19 and TRBJ2-7, is DGGITQSPKYLFRKEGQNVTLSCEQNLNHDAMYWYRQDPGQGLRLIYYSQIVNDFQKGDIAEGYSVSREKKESFPLTVTSAQKNPTAFYLCARLGQGVSYEQYFGPGTRLTVT.

This clone was seen once. V is TRBV5-6 and J is TRBJ1-6; D unresolved. Trimming took 5 bases from V and 10 from J, leaving 10 bases between them. CDR1 is SGHDT, CDR2 YYEEEE, per germline. The CDR3 sequence is 12 residues long. CDR3: CASSPGRSPLHF. CDR3 nucleotide sequence: TGTGCCAGCAGTCCGGGGAGATCACCCCTCCACTTT. Full variable domain (rest looked up from reference TRBV5-6 and TRBJ1-6): DAGVTQSPTHLIKTRGQQVTLRCSPKSGHDTVSWYQQALGQGPQFIFQYYEEEERQRGNFPDRFSGHQFPNYSSELNVNALLLGDSALYLCASSPGRSPLHFGNGTRLTVT.

This chain connects TRBV10-3 to TRBJ1-2, with no clear D. Germline V gene sequence: CDR1 ENHRY, CDR2 SYGVKD. The V gene lost 6 bases and the J gene lost 8 bases, with 16 bases spanning the gap. This CDR3 has 13 residues. In nucleotides, the CDR3 is TGTGCCATCAGAGGGAAGAGGGAGGCCGGCTACACCTTC. This codes for CAIRGKREAGYTF.

The chain employs TRBV28 and TRBJ2-5; possible D gene TRBD2, 5 bases. The CDR3 is 14 residues long. The ends were cut back, 3 bases at V and 5 bases at J, with 13 bases in the middle. Germline CDR1 reads MDHEN; CDR2 reads SYDVKM. CDR3 loop: CASSLGSRLETQYF. As DNA, the CDR3 is TGTGCCAGCAGTTTGGGGAGTAGGTTGGAGACCCAGTACTTC.

The chain combines TRBV5-5 with TRBJ2-6; 9 nucleotides align to TRBD1. V dropped 5 bases and J dropped 12; count of bases not matched to a gene: 9. CDR3 length: 14 residues. Per the germline V gene, CDR1 is SGHKS and CDR2 is YYEKEE (reference sequence). CDR3 sequence reads: CASSVGTGYSVLTF. CDR3 DNA: TGTGCCAGCAGTGTCGGGACAGGGTATAGCGTCCTGACTTTC.

CDR3 protein: CASSRDRGDTQYF. The CDR3 DNA is TGCGCCAGCAGTAGGGACAGGGGGGATACGCAGTATTTT. J is TRBJ2-3 and V is TRBV10-1; 11 bases fit TRBD1. V dropped 5 bases and J dropped 6; count of bases not matched to a gene: 1. The CDR3 length is 13 residues. CDR1 is WNHNN and CDR2 is SYGVQD in the germline V gene (reference sequence).

The chain carries TRBV24-1 and TRBJ2-1; TRBD1 is a possible D gene (6 bases). The CDR3 has 13 amino acids. The germline V and J ends were trimmed by 9 bases and 10 bases, with 18 bases remaining between them. In germline, CDR1 is KGHDR, CDR2 SFDVKD. The CDR3 sequence: CATGKDSDREQFF. CDR3 DNA: TGTGCCACCGGAAAGGACAGTGATCGCGAGCAGTTCTTC.

This chain links TRBV9 with TRBJ2-7; tentatively, D is TRBD2 (5 bases). Looked up from germline, CDR1 is SGDLS and CDR2 is YYNGEE. The CDR3 is 13 residues long. V was cut by 4 bases and J by 7 bases, with 15 bases left in between. This CDR3 reads CASSPHPDSEQYF. The CDR3 DNA reads as TGTGCCAGCAGCCCCCATCCGGACTCTGAGCAGTACTTC.

V and J are TRBV6-6 and TRBJ1-1; TRBD1 agrees at 9 bases. Trimming at V came to 4 bases and at J to 7 bases, leaving 4 bases not matched to a gene. This CDR3 has 13 residues. Germline V gene lookup returns CDR1 MNHNY and CDR2 SVGAGI (reference sequence). CDR3 sequence: CASSFGQGSEAFF. CDR3 sequence (DNA): TGTGCCAGCAGTTTTGGACAGGGGAGTGAAGCTTTCTTT.